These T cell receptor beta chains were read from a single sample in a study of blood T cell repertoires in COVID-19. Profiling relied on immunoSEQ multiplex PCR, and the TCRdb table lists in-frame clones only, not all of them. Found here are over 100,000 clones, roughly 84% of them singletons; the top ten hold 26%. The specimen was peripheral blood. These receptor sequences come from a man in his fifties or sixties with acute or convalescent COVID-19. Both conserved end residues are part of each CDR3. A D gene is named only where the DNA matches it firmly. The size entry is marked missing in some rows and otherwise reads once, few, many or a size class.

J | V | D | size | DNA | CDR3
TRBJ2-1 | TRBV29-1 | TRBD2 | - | TGCAGCGTTGAGGGAGCGGGAGGCAAAAATGAGCAGTTCTTC | CSVEGAGGKNEQFF
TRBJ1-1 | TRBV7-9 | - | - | TGTGCCAGCAGAAAAGGGGCTTCAGGTTTAGCATTGAACACTGAAGCTTTCTTT | CASRKGASGLALNTEAFF
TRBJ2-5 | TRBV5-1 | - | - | TGCGCCAGCAGCTTGGCGGGCAATGCGGAGGGCGAGACCCAGTACTTC | CASSLAGNAEGETQYF
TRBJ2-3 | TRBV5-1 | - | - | TGCGCCAGCAGCGGAGGTGATGGTGCGGATACGCAGTATTTT | CASSGGDGADTQYF
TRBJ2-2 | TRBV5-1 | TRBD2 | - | TGCGCCAGCAGCCTACTGGGAAGCGGGAGTCCCGGGGAGCTGTTTTTT | CASSLLGSGSPGELFF
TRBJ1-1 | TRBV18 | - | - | TGTGCCAGCTCACCATTCCGGCAGGGGAACACTGAAGCTTTCTTT | CASSPFRQGNTEAFF
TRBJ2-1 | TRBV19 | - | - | TGTGCCAGTAGTACCACGGGTTACAATGAGCAGTTCTTC | CASSTTGYNEQFF
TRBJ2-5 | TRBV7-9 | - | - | TGTGCCAGCAGCTTAGGTTGGCCGCAAGAGACCCAGTACTTC | CASSLGWPQETQYF
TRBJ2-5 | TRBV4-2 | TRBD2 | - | TGTGCCAGCAGCCAAGCGGCGGGAGAAGGATGGGAGACCCAGTACTTC | CASSQAAGEGWETQYF
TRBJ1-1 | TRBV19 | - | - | TGTGCCAGTAGTATCCCAGGAAAGAACACTGAAGCTTTCTTT | CASSIPGKNTEAFF
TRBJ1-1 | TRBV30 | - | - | TGTGCCTGGAGGCCCCTGGGGGGGCTTCGTTTGAACACTGAAGCTTTCTTT | CAWRPLGGLRLNTEAFF
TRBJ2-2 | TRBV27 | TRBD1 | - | TGTGCCAGCAGACCGTACCGTCCGGGACAGCAACCCACCGGGGAGCTGTTTTTT | CASRPYRPGQQPTGELFF
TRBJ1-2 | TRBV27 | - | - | TGTGCCAGCAGCAACCCACAGGGAGCGTACACCTTC | CASSNPQGAYTF
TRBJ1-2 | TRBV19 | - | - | TGTGCCAGTAGCTGGGGGCGATCCCCCTATGGCTACACCTTC | CASSWGRSPYGYTF
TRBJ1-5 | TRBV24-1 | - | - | TGTGCCACCACGAACCGCTTAGGAGGGCCCCAGCATTTT | CATTNRLGGPQHF
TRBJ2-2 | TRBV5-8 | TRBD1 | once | TGTGCCAGCAGCTCGGGACAGGGGGCCAACACCGGGGAGCTGTTTTTT | CASSSGQGANTGELFF
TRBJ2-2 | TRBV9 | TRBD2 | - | TGTGCCAGCAGCGCCCGACTAGCGGATCCCCCCGGGGAGCTGTTTTTT | CASSARLADPPGELFF
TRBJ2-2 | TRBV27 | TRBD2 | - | TGTGCCAGCAGTTTTCTTAGCGGGAGAGAGAACACCGGGGAGCTGTTTTTT | CASSFLSGRENTGELFF
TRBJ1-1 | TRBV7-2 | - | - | TGTGCCAGCAGCTTTAGGAGGGGCGCTAACACTGAAGCTTTCTTT | CASSFRRGANTEAFF
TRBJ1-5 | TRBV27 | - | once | TGTGCCAGCAGTTTTATCGGGGGTCAGCCCCAGCATTTT | CASSFIGGQPQHF
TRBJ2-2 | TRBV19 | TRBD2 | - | TGTGCCAGTAGTCCCTGGGGGGGGTCGAACACCGGGGAGCTGTTTTTT | CASSPWGGSNTGELFF
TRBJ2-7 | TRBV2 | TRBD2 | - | TGTGCCAGCAGGCCTTTGACTAGCGGGGGGCCCCAGTACTTC | CASRPLTSGGPQYF
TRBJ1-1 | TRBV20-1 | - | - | TGCAGTGCTACTAGAAACACTGAAGCTTTCTTT | CSATRNTEAFF
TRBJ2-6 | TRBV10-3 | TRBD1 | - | TGTGCCATCAGTGAGGGGACAGGGATCTCTGGGGCCAACGTCCTGACTTTC | CAISEGTGISGANVLTF
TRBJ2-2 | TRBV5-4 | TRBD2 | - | TGTGCCAGCAGCCTATTAGGGGCGGGAGGCAACACCGGGGAGCTGTTTTTT | CASSLLGAGGNTGELFF
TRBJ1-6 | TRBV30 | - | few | TGTGCCCTCCAGCAGGGAGGTTCACCCCTCCACTTT | CALQQGGSPLHF
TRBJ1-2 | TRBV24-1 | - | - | TGTGCCACCAGTGATCGACAGAATGGCTACACCTTC | CATSDRQNGYTF
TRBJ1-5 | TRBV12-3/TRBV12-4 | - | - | TGTGCCAGCAGTCAGGAGGTGGCCCAGCATTTT | CASSQEVAQHF
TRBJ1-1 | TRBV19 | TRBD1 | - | TGTGCCAGTAGGCCCGGACAGGGAGGGACTGAAGCTTTCTTT | CASRPGQGGTEAFF
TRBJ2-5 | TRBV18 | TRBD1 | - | TGTGCCAGCTCTCCCGGGACAGGGAAAGAGACCCAGTACTTC | CASSPGTGKETQYF
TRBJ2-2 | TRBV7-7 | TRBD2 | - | TGTGCTAGCAGCTTTTTCGCTAGCGGGAACACCGGGGAGCTGTTTTTT | CASSFFASGNTGELFF
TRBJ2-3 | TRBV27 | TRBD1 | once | TGTGCCAGCAGTGGAACTCCGACAGGGGGTCGGGATACGCAGTATTTT | CASSGTPTGGRDTQYF
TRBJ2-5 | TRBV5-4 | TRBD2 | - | TGTGCCAGCAGCCTGCATAGCGGGAGGGAGGAGACCCAGTACTTC | CASSLHSGREETQYF
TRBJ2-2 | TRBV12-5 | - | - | TGTGCTAGTGGTTTTGAGGGGGACCCAAGGGCGGCCGGGGAGCTGTTTTTT | CASGFEGDPRAAGELFF
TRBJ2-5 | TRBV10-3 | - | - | TGTGCCATCAGGGCGGTGGGGGGTACGGAGACCCAGTACTTC | CAIRAVGGTETQYF
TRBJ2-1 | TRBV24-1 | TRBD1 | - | TGTGCCACCAGGGACAGGGTAAACGAGCAGTTCTTC | CATRDRVNEQFF
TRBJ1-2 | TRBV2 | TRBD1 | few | TGTGCCAGCAGAGAAAACCGGGACAGGGGGTATGGCTACACCTTC | CASRENRDRGYGYTF
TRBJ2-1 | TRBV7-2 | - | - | TGTGCCAGCAGCTTAGCCGTGAGGGATGAGCAGTTCTTC | CASSLAVRDEQFF
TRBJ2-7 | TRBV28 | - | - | TGTGCCAGCACGACCCCCACAGGGAGCTCCTACGAGCAGTACTTC | CASTTPTGSSYEQYF
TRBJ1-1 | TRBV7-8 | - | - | TGTGCCAGCAGCTTCGGGGTAGACACTGAAGCTTTCTTT | CASSFGVDTEAFF
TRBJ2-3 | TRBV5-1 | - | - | TGCGCCAGCAGCTTGGACGGTAGCACAGATACGCAGTATTTT | CASSLDGSTDTQYF
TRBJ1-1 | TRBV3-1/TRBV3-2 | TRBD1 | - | TGTGCCAGCAGCCCTCGACAGGGCATAGTAGCTTTCTTT | CASSPRQGIVAFF
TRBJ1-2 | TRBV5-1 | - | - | TGCGCCAGCAGCTTGGACAGGCTTGATGGCTACACCTTC | CASSLDRLDGYTF
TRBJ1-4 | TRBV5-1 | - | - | TGCGCCAGCAGCCAGAACAGCAGAAATGAAAAACTGTTTTTT | CASSQNSRNEKLFF
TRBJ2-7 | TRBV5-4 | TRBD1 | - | TGTGCCAGCAGCAACGAACCGGGACAGATCGCCTACGAGCAGTACTTC | CASSNEPGQIAYEQYF
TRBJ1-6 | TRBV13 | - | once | TGTGCCAGCAGTCCGGGAGGGAATTCACCCCTCCACTTT | CASSPGGNSPLHF
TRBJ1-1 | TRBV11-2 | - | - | TGTGCCAGCAGCCCTAGGGGGAAGGGAACGAACACTGAAGCTTTCTTT | CASSPRGKGTNTEAFF
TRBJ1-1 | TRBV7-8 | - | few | TGTGCCAGCAGCCAGCCCGGGTCCCGCGTGGGGGGGACTGAAGCTTTCTTT | CASSQPGSRVGGTEAFF
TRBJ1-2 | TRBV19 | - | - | TGTGCCACCTGGGTGGGCAGGGTAGCTGCCGGCTACACCTTC | CATWVGRVAAGYTF
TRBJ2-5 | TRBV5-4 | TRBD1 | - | TGTGCCAGCAGCTTCAGGACAGGGGAGACCCAGTACTTC | CASSFRTGETQYF
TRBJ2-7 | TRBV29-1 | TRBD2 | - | TGCAGCGTTGAATCTAGCGGGAGAATCAGCGAGCAGTACTTC | CSVESSGRISEQYF